One and the same sample provided the 30 T cell receptor beta chains below, sequenced in a study of identifying expanded T cells in peripheral blood. Sequencing used immunoSEQ multiplex PCR; TCRdb keeps in-frame clones, though not all of them. The profile shows approximately 59,000 clones, roughly nine tenths of them singletons. Sequences were obtained from blood. The receptors were gathered from a person between 18 and 75 years old in good health.

V gene TRBV18 combines with J gene TRBJ2-1, with 7 nucleotides matching TRBD1. J lost 13 bases, V lost 4 bases, and 10 bases had no gene match. CDR1 and CDR2 (germline): KGHSH, LQKENI. The length of the CDR3 is 13 residues. The CDR3: CASSHTTEGAQFF. The CDR3 DNA is TGTGCCAGCTCACACACAACCGAGGGGGCCCAGTTCTTC. The full variable domain, with the rest looked up from reference TRBV18 and TRBJ2-1, is NAGVMQNPRHLVRRRGQEARLRCSPMKGHSHVYWYRQLPEEGLKFMVYLQKENIIDESGMPKERFSAEFPKEGPSILRIQQVVRGDSAAYFCASSHTTEGAQFFGPGTRLTVL.

The chain combines TRBV10-3 with TRBJ2-2; a weak D match, TRBD1 (6 bases). Deletions cut 1 base from V and 3 bases from J, with 6 bases between. The CDR3 covers 14 residues. Germline-derived CDR1 and CDR2 are ENHRY and SYGVKD. CDR3 DNA: TGTGCCATCAGTGAGTACAGGGACACCGGGGAGCTGTTTTTT. Protein product: CAISEYRDTGELFF.

The chain couples TRBV11-2 to TRBJ2-5; 9 bases are a match to TRBD2. This CDR3 contains 18 residues. V lost 0 bases and J lost 1; bases outside the gene matches: 9. Germline V gene data show CDR1 as SGHAT and CDR2 as FQNNGV. DNA for the CDR3: TGTGCCAGCAGCTTAGATAGGGGGCCAGCGGGGGGCCAAGAGACCCAGTACTTC. It is translated as CASSLDRGPAGGQETQYF. The full variable domain, its missing parts supplied by reference TRBV11-2 and TRBJ2-5, is EAGVAQSPRYKIIEKRQSVAFWCNPISGHATLYWYQQILGQGPKLLIQFQNNGVVDDSQLPKDRFSAERLKGVDSTLKIQPAKLEDSAVYLCASSLDRGPAGGQETQYFGPGTRLLVL.

This sequence joins TRBV7-9 and TRBJ2-7, with D possibly TRBD1 on 6 matching bases. CDR3 length: 14 amino acids. The V end lost 1 base, the J end lost 4 bases, and 11 bases lay between the germline ends. The germline V gene encodes CDR1 SEHNR and CDR2 FQNEAQ (reference sequence). The CDR3 bases are TGTGCCAGCAGCTTAGGCCAGGGGAGATACGAGCAGTACTTC. The encoded protein is CASSLGQGRYEQYF. The variable domain in full, with the rest retrieved from reference TRBV7-9 and TRBJ2-7, is DTGVSQNPRHKITKRGQNVTFRCDPISEHNRLYWYRQTLGQGPEFLTYFQNEAQLEKSRLLSDRFSAERPKGSFSTLEIQRTEQGDSAMYLCASSLGQGRYEQYFGPGTRLTVT.

This chain uses TRBV5-1 with TRBJ2-1; 9 nucleotides match TRBD1. Germline-derived CDR1 and CDR2 are SGHRS and YFSETQ. J was trimmed by 5 bases and V by 0 bases; bases with no gene match: 3. The length of the CDR3 is 15 residues. CDR3 sequence: CASSLGDRDNNEQFF. The CDR3 coding sequence is TGCGCCAGCAGCTTGGGGGACAGGGATAACAATGAGCAGTTCTTC.

The genes are TRBV5-1 and TRBJ1-2, with 7 bases lining up with TRBD1. V lost 0 bases to trimming and J lost 3 bases; unmatched junction nucleotides: 2. This CDR3 comprises 14 residues. Germline lookup yields CDR1 SGHRS and CDR2 YFSETQ. The CDR3 coding sequence is TGCGCCAGCAGCTTGGAGGGGGCGGACTATGGCTACACCTTC. Its protein is CASSLEGADYGYTF.

V usage is TRBV27 and J usage is TRBJ2-3; 7 nucleotides match TRBD1. The junction had 4 bases not matched to a gene; V was cut back by 6 bases and J by 1 base. Per germline, CDR1 MNHEY and CDR2 SMNVEV (reference sequence). The CDR3 runs 14 residues. The CDR3, as DNA: TGTGCCAGCAGACAGGGGTTCGGCACAGATACGCAGTATTTT. Amino acids: CASRQGFGTDTQYF.

V gene TRBV9 combines with J gene TRBJ1-2, with a possible D match to TRBD1 (5 bases). This CDR3 is built from 12 residues. Trimming shortened V by 6 bases and J by 8 bases, and 14 bases separated the two germline ends. Looked up from germline, CDR1 is SGDLS and CDR2 is YYNGEE. CDR3 bases: TGTGCCAGCAAGGGGCAGGGAGGGGGCTACACCTTC. Protein product: CASKGQGGGYTF.

V usage is TRBV30 and J usage is TRBJ2-5; weak D call: TRBD1 (5 bases). V lost 0 bases, J lost 7 bases, and 12 bases lay in between. CDR3 length: 13 residues. CDR1 is GTSNPN, CDR2 SVGIG, per germline (reference sequence). CDR3 in amino acids: CAWSVNWQGTQYF. CDR3 coding DNA: TGTGCCTGGAGTGTCAACTGGCAGGGGACCCAGTACTTC.

The chain combines TRBV6-6 with TRBJ2-3, with 11 bases that match TRBD2. This CDR3 has 15 residues. The germline V gene encodes CDR1 MNHNY and CDR2 SVGAGI (reference sequence). With 8 bases clipped from V and 0 bases from J, the junction kept 4 bases outside the gene matches. For the CDR3, the DNA is TGTGCCAGCTCAACTAGCGGGGGAAGCACAGATACGCAGTATTTT. This gives the protein CASSTSGGSTDTQYF.

This chain joins TRBV19 and TRBJ2-1; D gene uncertain. Trimming pared 6 bases from V and 5 bases from J, leaving 14 bases between. The CDR3 totals 14 residues. The germline gives CDR1 LNHDA, CDR2 SQIVND (reference sequence). The CDR3 region is CASREVFGNNEQFF. CDR3 coding DNA: TGTGCCAGTAGAGAAGTTTTTGGAAACAATGAGCAGTTCTTC. Full variable domain (missing parts from reference TRBV19 and TRBJ2-1): DGGITQSPKYLFRKEGQNVTLSCEQNLNHDAMYWYRQDPGQGLRLIYYSQIVNDFQKGDIAEGYSVSREKKESFPLTVTSAQKNPTAFYLCASREVFGNNEQFFGPGTRLTVL.

This sequence joins TRBV9 and TRBJ1-3; no clear D. With 3 bases removed from V and 4 bases from J, the gap between germline ends came to 2 bases. This CDR3 comprises 11 residues. Germline CDR1 and CDR2: SGDLS and YYNGEE. CDR3 nucleotide sequence: TGTGCCAGCAGCGGGGGAAACACCATATATTTT. Encoded protein: CASSGGNTIYF.

The CDR3 DNA sequence: TGCGCCAGCAGCTTACGTACAGGATTAGATGAAAAACTGTTTTTT. Its protein is CASSLRTGLDEKLFF. The chain carries TRBV5-1 and TRBJ1-4, with D perhaps TRBD1 (5 bases). The V gene's germline CDR1 is SGHRS and CDR2 YFSETQ. This CDR3 spans 15 amino acids. With 2 bases removed from V and 6 bases from J, the gap between germline ends came to 14 bases.

The V gene is TRBV7-6, the J gene TRBJ2-5; D is uncertain. CDR3 length: 15 amino acids. Germline V gene lookup returns CDR1 SGHVS and CDR2 FNYEAQ. V shed 6 bases and J shed 5 bases, with 19 bases lying between them. In DNA, the CDR3 is TGTGCCAGCAGTCGAATATACCAGGTTGGGGAGACCCAGTACTTC. Protein sequence: CASSRIYQVGETQYF.

In DNA form, the CDR3 reads TGTGCCAGCAGCGCCACTACTAGCACAGATACGCAGTATTTT. It translates to CASSATTSTDTQYF. The rearrangement uses TRBV7-2 and TRBJ2-3; D not resolved. CDR1 is SGHTA, CDR2 FQGNSA, per germline. Trimming shortened V by 5 bases and J by 0 bases, and 9 bases separated the two germline ends. The CDR3 is 14 amino acids.

The chain is built from TRBV10-1 and TRBJ2-1, with 9 bases aligning to TRBD2. The CDR3 runs 14 residues. Germline V CDR1 and CDR2: WNHNN, SYGVQD (reference sequence). After removal of 3 bases from V and 5 bases from J, the junction contained 2 bases not matched to a gene. CDR3 residues: CASSESGGNNEQFF. In DNA form, the CDR3 reads TGCGCCAGCAGTGAAAGCGGGGGGAACAATGAGCAGTTCTTC.

The chain recombines TRBV10-3 with TRBJ1-2; TRBD1 is a possible D gene (5 bases). Germline loops: CDR1 ENHRY, CDR2 SYGVKD. Between the trimmed V and J ends, which lost 7 bases and 4 bases, there was a span of 13 bases. The CDR3 spans 13 residues. The CDR3 bases are TGTGCCATCACTACCCGGGACCTCTATGGCTACACCTTC. Protein sequence: CAITTRDLYGYTF.

V usage is TRBV6-5 and J usage is TRBJ1-1; weak D call: TRBD1 (5 bases). The CDR3 loop spans 15 amino acids. Trimming left V 7 bases short and J 3 bases short, with 18 bases between. From germline, CDR1 is MNHEY and CDR2 SVGAGI. This chain's CDR3 is CASNTRGGTDTEAFF. CDR3 bases: TGTGCCAGCAACACCCGCGGAGGGACGGACACTGAAGCTTTCTTT.

A note on this clone: The same CDR3 also results from other DNA sequences found in this sample. The chain links TRBV7-9 to TRBJ2-3, with TRBD2 as a possible D gene (5 bases). The length of the CDR3 is 14 residues. The V and J ends lost 1 base and 6 bases respectively, with 11 bases between them. Germline V gene data show CDR1 as SEHNR and CDR2 as FQNEAQ (reference sequence). The CDR3 nucleotides read TGTGCCAGCAGCTTAGGAACTAGGACGGATACGCAGTATTTT. Its protein is CASSLGTRTDTQYF.

The chain employs TRBV19 and TRBJ2-7; TRBD2 agrees at 7 bases. The CDR3 covers 15 residues. Germline V lookup: CDR1 LNHDA, CDR2 SQIVND (reference sequence). With 1 base clipped from V and 0 bases from J, the junction kept 3 bases outside the gene matches. The CDR3 is CASSIVGGDSYEQYF. The DNA for the CDR3 is TGTGCCAGTAGTATAGTGGGAGGGGACTCCTACGAGCAGTACTTC. Together with reference TRBV19 and TRBJ2-7, the CDR3 gives the full variable domain: DGGITQSPKYLFRKEGQNVTLSCEQNLNHDAMYWYRQDPGQGLRLIYYSQIVNDFQKGDIAEGYSVSREKKESFPLTVTSAQKNPTAFYLCASSIVGGDSYEQYFGPGTRLTVT.

The rearrangement joins TRBV2 to TRBJ2-3; the D gene could be TRBD1 or TRBD2 (6 bases each). CDR1 is SNHLY, CDR2 FYNNEI, per germline. The CDR3 has 15 amino acids. CDR3 nucleotide sequence: TGTGTCGTCGGTCCAGTAGGGGGGCTTGCAAATACGCAGTATTTT. This codes for CVVGPVGGLANTQYF.

The V and J genes are TRBV28 and TRBJ2-7; tentative D call: TRBD2 (7 bases). The ends were cut back, 8 bases at V and 4 bases at J, with 18 bases in the middle. The CDR3 runs 14 residues. Germline V gives CDR1 MDHEN, CDR2 SYDVKM. The CDR3 here is CASRSGASGYEQYF. The CDR3 coding sequence is TGTGCCAGCCGATCAGGGGCTAGCGGTTACGAGCAGTACTTC. Drawing the rest from reference TRBV28 and TRBJ2-7, the complete variable domain is DVKVTQSSRYLVKRTGEKVFLECVQDMDHENMFWYRQDPGLGLRLIYFSYDVKMKEKGDIPEGYSVSREKKERFSLILESASTNQTSMYLCASRSGASGYEQYFGPGTRLTVT.

The chain joins TRBV9 to TRBJ2-2; no reliable D call. Trimming took off 7 bases at V and 3 bases at J, with 16 bases between the two ends. The length of the CDR3 is 15 residues. Germline V CDR1 and CDR2: SGDLS, YYNGEE. As DNA, the CDR3 is TGTGCCAGCGGAGTGTCGGCCCGAGACACCGGGGAGCTGTTTTTT. Protein sequence: CASGVSARDTGELFF.

This chain connects TRBV2 to TRBJ1-6; D unresolved. With 6 bases removed from V and 8 bases from J, the gap between germline ends came to 14 bases. The CDR3 contains 14 residues. Germline V lookup: CDR1 SNHLY, CDR2 FYNNEI. CDR3 DNA sequence: TGTGCCAGCAGCGGTGGGAGCGGGGATTCACCCCTCCACTTT. Translated, it gives CASSGGSGDSPLHF.

This CDR3 reads CASSLRLAGGVETQYF. Written as DNA, the CDR3 is TGTGCCAGCAGCTTGCGACTAGCGGGAGGTGTAGAGACCCAGTACTTC. The chain couples TRBV5-4 to TRBJ2-5; 13 nucleotides agree with TRBD2. The germline gives CDR1 SGHNT, CDR2 YYREEE (reference sequence). This CDR3 is 16 amino acids long. V lost 1 base and J lost 4; bases outside the gene matches: 4.

V and J are TRBV5-4 and TRBJ2-3; D is ambiguous. V was pared by 3 bases and J by 5 bases, with 16 bases between. CDR1 and CDR2 (germline): SGHNT, YYREEE (reference sequence). The CDR3 is 15 amino acids. CDR3 DNA sequence: TGTGCCAGCAGCTCTATAGGACCGGGCGGAGATACGCAGTATTTT. Encoded protein: CASSSIGPGGDTQYF.

The CDR3, as DNA: TGCGCCAGCAGCTTGGCCCAGGGTAGGCGAACCTACGAGCAGTACTTC. Protein sequence: CASSLAQGRRTYEQYF. V usage is TRBV5-1 and J usage is TRBJ2-7; possibly TRBD1 for D (5 bases). CDR3 size: 16 residues. Germline CDR1 is SGHRS and CDR2 is YFSETQ. The ends were cut back, 0 bases at V and 2 bases at J, with 15 bases in the middle.

This chain links TRBV5-6 with TRBJ1-2; D is unresolved. The CDR3 contains 14 residues. Germline CDR1 reads SGHDT; CDR2 reads YYEEEE. Trimming pared 2 bases from V and 0 bases from J, leaving 8 bases between. CDR3 in amino acids: CASSFPGANYGYTF. The CDR3 DNA is TGTGCCAGCAGCTTCCCGGGAGCTAACTATGGCTACACCTTC.

The rearrangement uses TRBV30 and TRBJ2-4, with D unclear. This CDR3 region has 11 residues. CDR1 is GTSNPN and CDR2 is SVGIG in the germline V gene (reference sequence). The V end was cut by 0 bases, the J end by 9 bases, with 6 bases between. The CDR3, as DNA: TGTGCCTGGAGTGTCTGGGGCATTCAGTACTTC. Translated: CAWSVWGIQYF. Full variable domain (outside the CDR3, taken from reference TRBV30 and TRBJ2-4): SQTIHQWPATLVQPVGSPLSLECTVEGTSNPNLYWYRQAAGRGLQLLFYSVGIGQISSEVPQNLSASRPQDRQFILSSKKLLLSDSGFYLCAWSVWGIQYFGAGTRLSVL.

The chain links TRBV7-9 to TRBJ2-7; perhaps TRBD1 as D (6 bases). V lost 5 bases and J 0 bases, leaving 17 bases between the germline ends. This CDR3 comprises 16 residues. Germline CDR1 and CDR2: SEHNR and FQNEAQ (reference sequence). CDR3 coding DNA: TGTGCCAGCAGCCCCTCCCCCCGGGACAACTCCTACGAGCAGTACTTC. It specifies CASSPSPRDNSYEQYF. Together with reference TRBV7-9 and TRBJ2-7, the CDR3 gives the full variable domain: DTGVSQNPRHKITKRGQNVTFRCDPISEHNRLYWYRQTLGQGPEFLTYFQNEAQLEKSRLLSDRFSAERPKGSFSTLEIQRTEQGDSAMYLCASSPSPRDNSYEQYFGPGTRLTVT.